Reported below is one T cell receptor (beta chain). The antigen remains undetermined. This CDR3 contains 14 residues. Germline CDR1 SEHNR, CDR2 FQNEAQ (reference sequence). With 4 bases clipped from V and 4 bases from J, the junction kept 1 base outside the gene matches. These data come from a study of shared clonotypes between healthy human individuals. Overall study results and limits: What naive subsets generally showed was a larger estimated richness than memory subsets showed.

Using immunoSEQ multiplex PCR, the repertoire was profiled, and TCRdb retains in-frame clones only, with some absent. This sample carries some 580,000 clones, 95% to 98% of them seen once, and the ten largest clones take approximately 0.33%. CD45RO negativity and positive selection for CCR7 defined naive CD8 cells, a population that excluded terminally differentiated effector memory CD45RA+ cells. This TCR was sampled from a man aged 25 to 45 in good health. The material sequenced was naive CD8+ T cells sorted from blood. The chain links TRBV7-9 to TRBJ2-5; 12 bases are shared with TRBD2. In nucleotides, the CDR3 is TGTGCCAGCAGCTGGGGACTAGCGGGAGAGACCCAGTACTTC. The encoded protein is CASSWGLAGETQYF.